This paragraph covers one T cell receptor beta chain sequence. The target antigen is unknown. The sample originates from a study of tumor and adjacent non-tumor tissue in lung cancer. Study context: Patients were aged about 30 to 85, around ten men and about five women, stage I to III. The study's findings and limits: In normal lung, the top 100 clones were significantly more dominant than in tumor. Significantly higher TCR diversity was found in tumor than normal lung.

The CDR3 loop spans 14 amino acids. Looked up from germline, CDR1 is MNHEY and CDR2 is SVGAGI. Trimming took off 6 bases at V and 5 bases at J, with 13 bases between the two ends. Three rounds of nested PCR, following a modified ARM-PCR protocol, produced the TCRbeta library. TCRdb passed the multiplex PCR reads through MiXCR, listing each CDR3 protein once. Among tens of thousands of distinct CDR3 sequences listed, about 80% were seen once. The template was RNA from unsorted bulk tissue. More than 3 cm separated this lung sample from the edge of the tumor. The chain carries TRBV6-5 and TRBJ1-4; D uncertain. This sequence originates from a woman aged 60-75 years with non-small cell lung cancer. Source material: distant non-tumor lung tissue. The CDR3 protein is CASSRVVGNEKLFF. CDR3 DNA: TGTGCCAGCAGCCGCGTTGTGGGGAATGAAAAACTGTTTTTT.